These T cell receptor beta chains were read from a single sample in a study of blood T cell repertoires in COVID-19. TCRdb's table, derived via immunoSEQ multiplex PCR, lists solely in-frame clones and lacks some. This sample carries tens of thousands of clones, 70% to 80% of them seen once, and the ten largest clones take 24%. Sequenced: peripheral blood. These receptors were obtained from a human donor in a cohort sampled during active COVID-19. Both conserved end residues are part of each CDR3. A D gene is named only where the DNA matches it firmly. Not every row has a clone size; where given, it reads once, few, many or a size class.

j_call d_call clone_size v_call cdr3_aa cdr3_nt
TRBJ1-5 TRBD1 . TRBV19 CASSLRTGLHSNQPQHF TGTGCCAGTAGTCTCCGGACAGGGCTACATAGCAATCAGCCCCAGCATTTT
TRBJ2-2 . . TRBV7-9 CASSLGGTPNTGELFF TGTGCCAGCAGCTTAGGGGGGACACCGAACACCGGGGAGCTGTTTTTT
TRBJ2-7 . . TRBV9 CASSPRGAADHEQYF TGTGCCAGCAGCCCACGTGGGGCCGCGGACCACGAGCAGTACTTC
TRBJ2-1 TRBD2 . TRBV5-1 CASGSPSGSSYNEQFF TGCGCCAGCGGATCTCCTAGCGGGAGTTCCTACAATGAGCAGTTCTTC
TRBJ1-1 TRBD1 . TRBV19 CASSLQGVVFTEAFF TGTGCCAGTAGTTTACAGGGGGTAGTATTCACTGAAGCTTTCTTT
TRBJ2-1 TRBD2 . TRBV5-1 CASSSPVAGVREQFF TGCGCCAGCAGCTCACCCGTGGCGGGAGTACGTGAGCAGTTCTTC
TRBJ2-7 TRBD2 . TRBV7-2 CASSSGGTVTYEQYF TGTGCCAGCAGCTCGGGGGGGACTGTAACCTACGAGCAGTACTTC
TRBJ1-1 . few TRBV15 CATSFDRNTEAFF TGTGCCACCAGCTTCGACAGGAACACTGAAGCTTTCTTT
TRBJ2-7 TRBD1 few TRBV7-3 CASSPTGQAGSLVYEQYF TGTGCCAGCAGCCCGACAGGGCAAGCCGGCTCGCTCGTCTACGAGCAGTACTTC
TRBJ1-1 . . TRBV5-1 CASRSGTRTEAFF TGCGCCAGCAGATCAGGGACTAGGACTGAAGCTTTCTTT
TRBJ2-7 . . TRBV6-1 CASSERGDNPYEQYF TGTGCCAGCAGTGAACGGGGGGACAACCCCTACGAGCAGTACTTC
TRBJ2-7 TRBD1 . TRBV27 CASGLLDRVGEQYF TGTGCCAGCGGGTTATTAGACAGGGTCGGCGAGCAGTACTTC